The rows below give T cell receptor beta chains drawn from one sample of a study of patients and donors after allogeneic stem cell transplantation. TCRdb recomputed calls from the RT-PCR reads with MiXCR, one row per CDR3 protein. This table holds 65,000 to 80,000 distinct CDR3 sequences, around a quarter found once. Input material: blood, either unsorted or a sorted T cell fraction (not recorded which). These receptors all come from a human donor who was either an allogeneic HSCT recipient or a stem cell or donor lymphocyte infusion donor (not recorded which). It is not recorded whose cells these are; they may come from a transplant donor. Both conserved end residues are part of each CDR3. Each record gives: clone size, J gene, V gene, D gene, CDR3 DNA, CDR3 protein. D genes are given only for firm matches. For some rows the clone size is stated as once, few or many, or as a class when expanded; others skip it.

clone_size: NA; j_call: TRBJ1-2; v_call: TRBV6-5; d_call: NA; cdr3_nt: TGTGCCAGCAGTTCCCGGGGTCGAGGGTATGGCTACACCTTC; cdr3_aa: CASSSRGRGYGYTF
clone_size: NA; j_call: TRBJ1-1; v_call: TRBV6-2/TRBV6-3; d_call: TRBD1; cdr3_nt: TGTGCCAGCAGTCAGACAGGGGCGAGGAACACTGAAGCTTTCTTT; cdr3_aa: CASSQTGARNTEAFF
clone_size: NA; j_call: TRBJ2-2; v_call: TRBV4-1; d_call: TRBD2; cdr3_nt: TGCGCCAGCAGCCAAGAAGCGGGGGCCACCGGGGAGCTGTTTTTT; cdr3_aa: CASSQEAGATGELFF
clone_size: NA; j_call: TRBJ2-4; v_call: TRBV30; d_call: NA; cdr3_nt: TGTGCCTACCAAACTAACAGGGTAGCCAAAAACATTCAGTACTTC; cdr3_aa: CAYQTNRVAKNIQYF
clone_size: NA; j_call: TRBJ2-5; v_call: TRBV3-1; d_call: NA; cdr3_nt: TGTGCCAGCAGCCAAGATCCGGGACTGCAGGCAGGAAAACAGTACTTC; cdr3_aa: CASSQDPGLQAGKQYF
clone_size: NA; j_call: TRBJ1-2; v_call: TRBV11-3; d_call: NA; cdr3_nt: TGTGCCAGCAGCTTAGAACCCGCGACAAACTATGGCTACACCTTC; cdr3_aa: CASSLEPATNYGYTF
clone_size: NA; j_call: TRBJ1-2; v_call: TRBV4-3; d_call: TRBD1; cdr3_nt: TGCGCCAGCAGCCTGCACTCCGGGACAGGGGATGGCTACACCTTC; cdr3_aa: CASSLHSGTGDGYTF
clone_size: NA; j_call: TRBJ1-1; v_call: TRBV12-3/TRBV12-4; d_call: NA; cdr3_nt: TGTGCCAGCAGTTTAACAGGGACGACTGAAGCTTTCTTT; cdr3_aa: CASSLTGTTEAFF
clone_size: NA; j_call: TRBJ2-3; v_call: TRBV29-1; d_call: TRBD2; cdr3_nt: TGCAGCGGGGGAGGGAGCACAGATACGCAGTATTTT; cdr3_aa: CSGGGSTDTQYF
clone_size: few; j_call: TRBJ1-3; v_call: TRBV29-1; d_call: NA; cdr3_nt: TGCAGCGTTGAAGCCGCCCAAGCCGACAATCTATATTTT; cdr3_aa: CSVEAAQADNLYF
clone_size: few; j_call: TRBJ1-1; v_call: TRBV19; d_call: NA; cdr3_nt: TGTGCCAGTAGTAAAGACAAATGGCTGCTGAACACTGAAGCTTTCTTT; cdr3_aa: CASSKDKWLLNTEAFF
clone_size: NA; j_call: TRBJ1-1; v_call: TRBV12-3/TRBV12-4; d_call: NA; cdr3_nt: TGTGCCAGCACCTCGGTGCTGAACACTGGAGCTTTCTTT; cdr3_aa: CASTSVLNTGAFF
clone_size: few; j_call: TRBJ2-7; v_call: TRBV29-1; d_call: TRBD1; cdr3_nt: TGCAGCGTTGAAGGACAGGGCTACGAGCAGTACTTC; cdr3_aa: CSVEGQGYEQYF
clone_size: NA; j_call: TRBJ2-2; v_call: TRBV5-1; d_call: NA; cdr3_nt: TGCGCCAGCAGCTTGTCTACGGCCGGGGAGCTGTTTTTT; cdr3_aa: CASSLSTAGELFF
clone_size: NA; j_call: TRBJ1-1; v_call: TRBV6-5; d_call: NA; cdr3_nt: TGTGCCAGCCTAACCGATCAGGGTGACGCTGAAGCTTTCTTT; cdr3_aa: CASLTDQGDAEAFF
clone_size: NA; j_call: TRBJ2-3; v_call: TRBV21-1; d_call: NA; cdr3_nt: TGTGCCAGCAGCACAAGACAGCGCACAGATACGCAGTATTTT; cdr3_aa: CASSTRQRTDTQYF
clone_size: once; j_call: TRBJ2-7; v_call: TRBV27; d_call: TRBD2; cdr3_nt: TGTGCCAGCAGTCCTGGGACTAGCGGGAAAGTCGAGCAGTACTTC; cdr3_aa: CASSPGTSGKVEQYF
clone_size: few; j_call: TRBJ2-7; v_call: TRBV15; d_call: TRBD1; cdr3_nt: TGTGCCACCAGCACAGGGACAGGGGGCGTACGGCAGTACTTC; cdr3_aa: CATSTGTGGVRQYF
clone_size: medium-sized; j_call: TRBJ1-3; v_call: TRBV12-3/TRBV12-4; d_call: NA; cdr3_nt: TGTGCCAGCAGTTTCCCGGATCTAATAAGAAACACCATATATTTT; cdr3_aa: CASSFPDLIRNTIYF
clone_size: few; j_call: TRBJ2-3; v_call: TRBV7-9; d_call: NA; cdr3_nt: TGTGCCAGCAGCTTCGACAGATCTAGCACAGATACGCAGTATTTT; cdr3_aa: CASSFDRSSTDTQYF
clone_size: NA; j_call: TRBJ2-1; v_call: TRBV13; d_call: TRBD1; cdr3_nt: TGTGCCAGCAGCTCGCGAACAGGGGTTAGGTCCTACAATGAGCAGTTCTTC; cdr3_aa: CASSSRTGVRSYNEQFF
clone_size: NA; j_call: TRBJ1-2; v_call: TRBV5-1; d_call: TRBD1; cdr3_nt: TGCGCCAGCAGCCCTACAATTCTCCGGGACAGCCCTAACTATGGCTACACCTTC; cdr3_aa: CASSPTILRDSPNYGYTF
clone_size: NA; j_call: TRBJ1-2; v_call: TRBV29-1; d_call: NA; cdr3_nt: TGCACAACCGCGCAGGAAAACTATGGCTACACCTTC; cdr3_aa: CTTAQENYGYTF
clone_size: NA; j_call: TRBJ1-3; v_call: TRBV7-8; d_call: NA; cdr3_nt: TGTGCCAGCAGCTTATACCCGAGTCGCGGAAACACCATATATTTT; cdr3_aa: CASSLYPSRGNTIYF
clone_size: NA; j_call: TRBJ2-5; v_call: TRBV6-2/TRBV6-3; d_call: NA; cdr3_nt: TGTGCCAGCAGTTACGCCGGCCCTCAGGGGCAGACCCAGTACTTC; cdr3_aa: CASSYAGPQGQTQYF
clone_size: NA; j_call: TRBJ1-2; v_call: TRBV29-1; d_call: TRBD1; cdr3_nt: TGCAGCGTTGAAGGTCAGGGGGCCAAGTATGGCTACACCTTC; cdr3_aa: CSVEGQGAKYGYTF
clone_size: NA; j_call: TRBJ2-7; v_call: TRBV29-1; d_call: TRBD1; cdr3_nt: TGCAGCGTTGTCACAGGGGTGGGCGAGCAGTACTTC; cdr3_aa: CSVVTGVGEQYF
clone_size: few; j_call: TRBJ1-3; v_call: TRBV12-3/TRBV12-4; d_call: NA; cdr3_nt: TGTGCCAGCAAGCCGGGACCTCCACCACCTGGAAACACCATATATTTT; cdr3_aa: CASKPGPPPPGNTIYF
clone_size: few; j_call: TRBJ1-2; v_call: TRBV6-5; d_call: TRBD1; cdr3_nt: TGTGCCAGCAGTCCCACAGGGGGCTTTGGCTACACCTTC; cdr3_aa: CASSPTGGFGYTF
clone_size: NA; j_call: TRBJ2-7; v_call: TRBV29-1; d_call: NA; cdr3_nt: TGCAGCGCTAAACAAGGCAGGGATAGCGAGCAGTACTTC; cdr3_aa: CSAKQGRDSEQYF
clone_size: NA; j_call: TRBJ1-2; v_call: TRBV5-6; d_call: NA; cdr3_nt: TGTGCCAGCAGCCCCCCAAAGTACTATGGCTACACCTTC; cdr3_aa: CASSPPKYYGYTF
clone_size: many; j_call: TRBJ1-2; v_call: TRBV3-1; d_call: TRBD1; cdr3_nt: TGTGCCAGCAGCCGGGACAGGAGTAACTATGGCTACACCTTC; cdr3_aa: CASSRDRSNYGYTF
clone_size: few; j_call: TRBJ1-1; v_call: TRBV29-1; d_call: NA; cdr3_nt: TGCAGCGGTCGTAGACCATTGGGCACTGAAGCTTTCTTT; cdr3_aa: CSGRRPLGTEAFF
clone_size: few; j_call: TRBJ1-1; v_call: TRBV12-3/TRBV12-4; d_call: NA; cdr3_nt: TGTGCCAGCAGTAAACTTGGGCCTTCAGAAGCTTTCTTT; cdr3_aa: CASSKLGPSEAFF
clone_size: few; j_call: TRBJ1-2; v_call: TRBV27; d_call: NA; cdr3_nt: TGTGCCAGCAGTTTAGCTGGGCCTAACTATGGCTACACCTTC; cdr3_aa: CASSLAGPNYGYTF
clone_size: NA; j_call: TRBJ1-4; v_call: TRBV5-1; d_call: TRBD1; cdr3_nt: TGCGCCAGCAGCTGGACAGGGGGGGACGAAAAACTGTTTTTT; cdr3_aa: CASSWTGGDEKLFF
clone_size: NA; j_call: TRBJ2-1; v_call: TRBV28; d_call: NA; cdr3_nt: TGTGCCAGCAGTTTATTGCGGGCGTACAATGAGCAGTTCTTC; cdr3_aa: CASSLLRAYNEQFF
clone_size: NA; j_call: TRBJ2-5; v_call: TRBV12-3/TRBV12-4; d_call: TRBD1; cdr3_nt: TGTGCCAGCAGGGGGACAGCCGTAAGACAAGAGACCCAGTACTTC; cdr3_aa: CASRGTAVRQETQYF
clone_size: once; j_call: TRBJ2-1; v_call: TRBV11-2; d_call: NA; cdr3_nt: TGTGCCAGCAGCTTAGATTATAGGTGGGAGGCCGACTACAATGAGTTGGAGTTCTTC; cdr3_aa: CASSLDYRWEADYNELEFF
clone_size: few; j_call: TRBJ1-5; v_call: TRBV5-5; d_call: NA; cdr3_nt: TGTGCCAGCAGCTTGACGAGCTTCAATCAGCCCCAGCATTTT; cdr3_aa: CASSLTSFNQPQHF
clone_size: few; j_call: TRBJ2-1; v_call: TRBV20-1; d_call: NA; cdr3_nt: TGCAGTGCAGTGGGGACACCTAATGAGCAGTTCTTC; cdr3_aa: CSAVGTPNEQFF
clone_size: many; j_call: TRBJ1-4; v_call: TRBV21-1; d_call: NA; cdr3_nt: TGTGCCAGCAGCTTCTTCGCGGGGACAGCTCCAACTAATGAAAAACTGTTTTTT; cdr3_aa: CASSFFAGTAPTNEKLFF
clone_size: few; j_call: TRBJ2-7; v_call: TRBV12-3/TRBV12-4; d_call: NA; cdr3_nt: TGTGCCAGCAGTTTAGGGTCAGGGAGGAACGAGCAGTACTTC; cdr3_aa: CASSLGSGRNEQYF
clone_size: few; j_call: TRBJ1-2; v_call: TRBV14; d_call: NA; cdr3_nt: TGTGCCAGCAGCCAAGATCCCAAGAACGCTAACTATGGCTACACCTTC; cdr3_aa: CASSQDPKNANYGYTF
clone_size: few; j_call: TRBJ2-4; v_call: TRBV7-2; d_call: TRBD2; cdr3_nt: TGTGCCAGCAGCCTACGGCTAGCGGGAGACCGGGACATTCAGTACTTC; cdr3_aa: CASSLRLAGDRDIQYF
clone_size: few; j_call: TRBJ1-4; v_call: TRBV12-3/TRBV12-4; d_call: NA; cdr3_nt: TGTGCCAGTGATAGGGGGGGGAATGAAAAACTGTTTTTT; cdr3_aa: CASDRGGNEKLFF